These T cell receptor beta chains were read from a single sample in a study of blood T cell repertoires in COVID-19. TCRdb keeps only in-frame clones here, not all; method: immunoSEQ multiplex PCR. The top ten hold 0.45% to 0.65% of the sample, which has about 150,000 clones, about 89% seen once. The sequencing sample was made of peripheral blood. These TCRs come from a man between 50 and 59 years old with acute or convalescent COVID-19. Both conserved end residues are part of each CDR3. A D gene is named only where the DNA matches it firmly. Not every row has a clone size; where given, it reads once, few, many or a size class.

clone_size,v_call,d_call,j_call,cdr3_aa,cdr3_nt
.,TRBV28,TRBD1,TRBJ1-2,CASSLLPGQGAPGYTF,TGTGCCAGCAGTTTACTACCCGGACAGGGGGCGCCTGGCTACACCTTC
.,TRBV12-5,.,TRBJ2-1,CASGRGPTDEQFF,TGTGCTAGTGGTCGCGGACCGACAGATGAGCAGTTCTTC
.,TRBV12-3/TRBV12-4,.,TRBJ1-1,CASSLAADTEAFF,TGTGCCAGCAGCCTTGCTGCGGACACTGAAGCTTTCTTT
once,TRBV19,TRBD1,TRBJ1-2,CASSRGTGTNYYGYTF,TGTGCCAGTAGTCGCGGGACAGGGACTAACTACTATGGCTACACCTTC
once,TRBV7-9,.,TRBJ1-6,CASSLPEESYNSPLHF,TGTGCCAGCAGCTTACCCGAAGAGTCCTATAATTCACCCCTCCACTTT
once,TRBV6-2/TRBV6-3,.,TRBJ1-2,CASSQLYGYTF,TGTGCCAGCAGCCAGCTCTATGGCTACACCTTC
.,TRBV2,.,TRBJ1-5,CASSGQQNQPQHF,TGTGCCAGCAGTGGACAACAAAATCAGCCCCAGCATTTT
.,TRBV7-9,.,TRBJ2-7,CASSFAPSTYEQYF,TGTGCCAGCAGCTTCGCACCTAGTACCTACGAGCAGTACTTC
.,TRBV6-5,TRBD2,TRBJ2-3,CASRAGERDTQYF,TGTGCCAGCAGAGCGGGAGAGAGAGATACGCAGTATTTT
.,TRBV9,TRBD2,TRBJ2-7,CASSVGLAGDHEQYF,TGTGCCAGCAGCGTAGGGTTAGCGGGAGACCACGAGCAGTACTTC
once,TRBV15,TRBD1,TRBJ2-5,CATSRNNRGGSETQYF,TGTGCCACCAGCAGAAATAACAGGGGTGGTTCGGAGACCCAGTACTTC
.,TRBV4-2,.,TRBJ2-1,CASRHIPGTWNEQFF,TGTGCCAGCAGACATATCCCCGGGACTTGGAATGAGCAGTTCTTC
once,TRBV18,.,TRBJ1-2,CASSPDSNYGYTF,TGTGCCAGCTCGCCAGACAGTAACTATGGCTACACCTTC
.,TRBV9,.,TRBJ1-4,CASSGLGRGNEKLFF,TGTGCCAGCAGCGGTCTCGGGAGGGGGAATGAAAAACTGTTTTTT
.,TRBV18,TRBD1,TRBJ2-7,CASSPGTASYEQYF,TGTGCCAGCTCACCAGGGACAGCCTCCTACGAGCAGTACTTC
.,TRBV28,TRBD1,TRBJ1-5,CASMAGGVGNQPQHF,TGTGCCAGCATGGCAGGGGGCGTAGGCAATCAGCCCCAGCATTTT
.,TRBV24-1,.,TRBJ2-3,CATSDLRVSTDTQYF,TGTGCCACCAGTGATTTGCGCGTTAGCACAGATACGCAGTATTTT
.,TRBV27,TRBD2,TRBJ2-1,CASSLSTRRTRNNEQFF,TGTGCCAGCAGTTTATCGACCAGACGGACTAGGAACAATGAGCAGTTCTTC
.,TRBV20-1,.,TRBJ1-1,CSARSREAFF,TGCAGTGCTAGATCCAGGGAAGCTTTCTTT
.,TRBV4-1,.,TRBJ2-3,CASSQQGTDTQYF,TGCGCCAGCAGCCAGCAGGGGACAGATACGCAGTATTTT
.,TRBV4-1,.,TRBJ2-7,CASSPRLVGEQYF,TGCGCCAGCAGCCCACGACTAGTTGGCGAGCAGTACTTC
.,TRBV10-3,TRBD1,TRBJ1-2,CAIRAQTGENGYTF,TGTGCCATCAGAGCCCAGACAGGGGAAAACGGCTACACCTTC
.,TRBV27,.,TRBJ1-2,CASSPGEGYIGYTF,TGTGCCAGCAGTCCGGGTGAGGGTTACATTGGCTACACCTTC
few,TRBV30,TRBD1,TRBJ1-2,CAWGRDRHYGYTF,TGTGCCTGGGGCCGGGACAGGCACTATGGCTACACCTTC
once,TRBV5-1,.,TRBJ2-5,CASSPLQGETQYF,TGCGCCAGCAGCCCGTTACAGGGAGAGACCCAGTACTTC
.,TRBV19,.,TRBJ1-5,CASSTHRQSTSNQPQHF,TGTGCCAGTAGTACCCATCGACAGTCGACGAGCAATCAGCCCCAGCATTTT
.,TRBV7-2,.,TRBJ1-3,CASSLTGSSGNTIYF,TGTGCCAGCAGCTTAACAGGCAGCTCTGGAAACACCATATATTTT
.,TRBV2,TRBD1,TRBJ1-2,CASSSDRASYYGYTF,TGTGCCAGCAGTTCGGACAGGGCCAGTTACTATGGCTACACCTTC
.,TRBV4-3,.,TRBJ1-2,CASSLQVGDGYTF,TGCGCCAGCAGCCTTCAAGTAGGGGATGGCTACACCTTC
.,TRBV7-8,.,TRBJ2-6,CASSFTRDGGANVLTF,TGTGCCAGCAGCTTTACCCGGGATGGTGGGGCCAACGTCCTGACTTTC
once,TRBV28,TRBD1,TRBJ1-2,CASSEQGASYGYTF,TGTGCCAGCAGTGAACAGGGGGCGAGCTATGGCTACACCTTC
.,TRBV13,TRBD1,TRBJ1-2,CASSPIDRGGGHGYTF,TGTGCCAGCAGCCCAATCGACAGGGGAGGAGGGCATGGCTACACCTTC
.,TRBV6-6,.,TRBJ1-1,CASSPPSGGAMNTEAFF,TGTGCCAGCAGTCCTCCCTCAGGCGGGGCAATGAACACTGAAGCTTTCTTT
.,TRBV6-6,TRBD1,TRBJ1-2,CASRIQGAPGYTF,TGTGCCAGCAGGATACAGGGGGCGCCTGGCTACACCTTC
.,TRBV5-1,.,TRBJ1-6,CASSPTEFSYNSPLHF,TGCGCCAGCAGCCCAACAGAGTTCTCCTATAATTCACCCCTCCACTTT
once,TRBV10-3,.,TRBJ1-1,CAISVTGQNTEAFF,TGTGCCATCAGTGTCACAGGGCAGAACACTGAAGCTTTCTTT
once,TRBV18,TRBD1,TRBJ2-5,CASSLRQGWSQETQYF,TGTGCCAGCTCACTAAGACAGGGTTGGTCCCAAGAGACCCAGTACTTC
once,TRBV3-1/TRBV3-2,TRBD1,TRBJ1-4,CASSPPGTGGGKLFF,TGTGCCAGCAGTCCTCCCGGGACAGGGGGGGGAAAACTGTTTTTT
.,TRBV5-1,.,TRBJ2-5,CASSLTSQETQYF,TGCGCCAGCAGCTTGACTAGTCAAGAGACCCAGTACTTC
.,TRBV9,TRBD2,TRBJ2-2,CASSVAGGHTGELFF,TGTGCCAGCAGCGTCGCGGGGGGGCACACCGGGGAGCTGTTTTTT
.,TRBV28,.,TRBJ2-2,CASNSAMNTGELFF,TGTGCCAGCAATAGTGCCATGAACACCGGGGAGCTGTTTTTT
.,TRBV4-1,TRBD1,TRBJ1-6,CASSQSPGTGLSPLHF,TGCGCCAGCAGCCAGTCCCCCGGGACAGGGCTTTCACCCCTCCACTTT
.,TRBV7-8,TRBD1,TRBJ2-7,CASSSRWTGGYEQYF,TGTGCCAGCAGCTCACGATGGACAGGGGGCTACGAGCAGTACTTC
.,TRBV3-1/TRBV3-2,TRBD1,TRBJ2-2,CASSQGQGGGTGELFF,TGTGCCAGCAGCCAAGGACAGGGTGGGGGCACCGGGGAGCTGTTTTTT
.,TRBV19,TRBD1,TRBJ2-1,CASRFPGQVFEQFF,TGTGCCAGTAGGTTCCCGGGACAGGTTTTTGAGCAGTTCTTC